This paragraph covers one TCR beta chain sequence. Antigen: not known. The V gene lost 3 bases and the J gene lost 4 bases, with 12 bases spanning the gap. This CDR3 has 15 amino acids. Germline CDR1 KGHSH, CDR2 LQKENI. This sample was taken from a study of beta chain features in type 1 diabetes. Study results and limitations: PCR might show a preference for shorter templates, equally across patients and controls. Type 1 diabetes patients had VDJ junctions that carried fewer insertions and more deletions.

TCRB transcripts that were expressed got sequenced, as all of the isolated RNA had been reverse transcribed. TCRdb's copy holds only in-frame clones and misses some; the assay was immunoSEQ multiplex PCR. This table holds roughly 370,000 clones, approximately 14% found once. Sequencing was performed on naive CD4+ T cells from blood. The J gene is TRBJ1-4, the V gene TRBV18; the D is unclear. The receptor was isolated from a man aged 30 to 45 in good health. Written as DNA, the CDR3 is TGTGCCAGCTCACCTCGTCGGAGTCTTAATGAAAAACTGTTTTTT. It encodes CASSPRRSLNEKLFF.